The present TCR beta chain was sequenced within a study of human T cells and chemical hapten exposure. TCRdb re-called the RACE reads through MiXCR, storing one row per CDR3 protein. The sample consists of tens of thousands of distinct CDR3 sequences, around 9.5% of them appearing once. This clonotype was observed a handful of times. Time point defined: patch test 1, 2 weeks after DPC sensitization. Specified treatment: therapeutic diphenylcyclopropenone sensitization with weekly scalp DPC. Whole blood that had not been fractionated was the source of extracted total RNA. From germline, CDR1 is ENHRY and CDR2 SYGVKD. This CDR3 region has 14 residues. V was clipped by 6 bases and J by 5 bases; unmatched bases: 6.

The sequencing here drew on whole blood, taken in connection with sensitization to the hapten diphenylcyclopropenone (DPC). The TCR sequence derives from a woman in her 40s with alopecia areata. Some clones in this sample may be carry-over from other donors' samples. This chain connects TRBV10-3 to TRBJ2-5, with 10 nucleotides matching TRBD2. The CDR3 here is CAISQAGGQETQYF. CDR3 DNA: TGTGCCATCAGCCAAGCGGGGGGGCAGGAGACCCAGTACTTC.